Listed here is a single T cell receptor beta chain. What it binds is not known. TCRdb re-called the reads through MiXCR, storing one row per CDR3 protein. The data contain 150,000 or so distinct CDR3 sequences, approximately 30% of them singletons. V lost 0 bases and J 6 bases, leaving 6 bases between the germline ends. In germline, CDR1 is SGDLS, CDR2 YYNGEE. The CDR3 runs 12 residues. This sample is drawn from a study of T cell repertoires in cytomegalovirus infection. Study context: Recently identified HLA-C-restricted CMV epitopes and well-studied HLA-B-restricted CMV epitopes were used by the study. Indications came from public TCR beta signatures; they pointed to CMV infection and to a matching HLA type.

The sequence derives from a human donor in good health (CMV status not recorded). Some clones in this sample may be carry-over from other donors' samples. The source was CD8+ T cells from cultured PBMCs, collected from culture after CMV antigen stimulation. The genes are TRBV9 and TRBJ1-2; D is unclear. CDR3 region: CASSVGRNGYTF. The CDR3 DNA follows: TGTGCCAGCAGCGTAGGCCGAAATGGCTACACCTTC.